These 11 T cell receptor beta chains were sequenced from one sample in a study of spatial heterogeneity in lung cancer. One entry per CDR3 protein, called by TCRdb with MiXCR from the 5' RACE reads. The table has around 30,000 distinct CDR3 sequences, roughly 5.5% seen once; the top ten hold 20% to 25%. The time point was: blood at routine non-recurrence follow-up after resection. No cell sorting; template was whole RNA from tumor, lung tissue or PBMC. The sample consisted of PBMCs, taken at follow-up. These receptors were obtained from a male donor with early-stage non-small cell lung cancer.

This clonotype appeared many times. V is TRBV6-2 or TRBV6-3 and J is TRBJ2-1; D call uncertain. V gave up 11 bases and J gave up 6 bases, with 29 bases separating them. The CDR3 sequence is 17 residues long. Germline CDR1 is MNHEY and CDR2 is SVGEGT. The CDR3 coding sequence is TGTGCCGGAATGCCTTATCCCTTTGGGGAAATTCCCAATGAGCAGTTCTTC. Translated, it gives CAGMPYPFGEIPNEQFF.

This clonotype was picked up a small number of times. This chain links TRBV12-3 or TRBV12-4 with TRBJ2-1, with D unclear. This CDR3 has 14 residues. Between the trimmed V and J ends, which lost 3 bases and 6 bases, there was a span of 12 bases. The CDR3 region is CASSFILFSNEQFF. CDR3 in DNA: TGTGCCAGCAGTTTCATTCTATTCTCCAATGAGCAGTTCTTC.

V usage is TRBV12-3 or TRBV12-4 and J usage is TRBJ1-2; D is unclear. V lost 8 bases and J 0 bases, leaving 7 bases between the germline ends. This CDR3 comprises 12 residues. The CDR3 sequence: CASSQANYGYTF. CDR3 nucleotides: TGTGCCAGCTCCCAGGCTAACTATGGCTACACCTTC.

Many counts were recorded for this clonotype. This chain joins TRBV7-8 and TRBJ1-4; weak D call: TRBD1 (5 bases). V was shortened by 3 bases and J by 12 bases, with 20 bases between the two germline ends. Germline V CDR1 and CDR2: SGHVS, FQNEAQ. This CDR3 spans 15 amino acids. The CDR3 sequence is CASSFPRGSGSELFF. In DNA, the CDR3 is TGTGCCAGCAGCTTCCCCCGGGGGTCGGGTTCCGAACTGTTTTTT. The variable domain in full, with the rest retrieved from reference TRBV7-8 and TRBJ1-4, is GAGVSQSPRYKVAKRGQDVALRCDPISGHVSLFWYQQALGQGPEFLTYFQNEAQLDKSGLPSDRFFAERPEGSVSTLKIQRTQQEDSAVYLCASSFPRGSGSELFFGSGTQLSVL.

The table lists this clonotype with many counts. The chain joins TRBV7-2 to TRBJ1-2; D not resolved. The V gene's germline CDR1 is SGHTA and CDR2 FQGNSA. V was cut by 3 bases and J by 3 bases, with 8 bases left in between. The CDR3 length is 13 residues. The CDR3 region is CASSFDGYYGYTF. In DNA, the CDR3 is TGTGCCAGCAGCTTTGACGGCTACTATGGCTACACCTTC.

This clonotype was seen repeatedly, ten times or more. The chain joins TRBV12-3 or TRBV12-4 to TRBJ2-3; D is uncertain. Trimming left V 3 bases short and J 1 base short, with 2 bases between. The CDR3 runs 12 residues. The CDR3 loop is CASSFGTDTQYF. DNA of the CDR3: TGTGCCAGCAGTTTTGGCACAGATACGCAGTATTTT.

There are many counts of this clonotype. This rearrangement joins TRBV5-8 to TRBJ2-7; a possible D gene is TRBD2 (6 bases). In germline, CDR1 is SGHTS, CDR2 YDEGEE. This CDR3 contains 14 residues. The V gene lost 0 bases and the J gene lost 4 bases, with 11 bases spanning the gap. The CDR3 sequence: CASSLGAGSYEQYV. CDR3 nucleotides: TGTGCCAGCAGCTTGGGCGCGGGGTCGTACGAGCAGTACGTC.

In its sample, this clonotype was seen many times. This rearrangement joins TRBV7-3 to TRBJ2-3; D gene ambiguous. Trimming shortened V by 5 bases and J by 1 base, and 13 bases separated the two germline ends. The CDR3 totals 15 residues. The germline V gene encodes CDR1 SGHTA and CDR2 FQGTGA. CDR3 in DNA: TGTGCCAGCAGCCGCGGTGTGGTTGGCACAGATACGCAGTATTTT. This gives the protein CASSRGVVGTDTQYF.

The J gene is TRBJ2-3, the V gene TRBV7-2, with 8 bases that match TRBD2. V shed 0 bases, J shed 0 bases, and the junction held 2 bases outside the gene matches. Germline assignment: CDR1 SGHTA and CDR2 FQGNSA. This CDR3 has 16 residues. The CDR3 coding sequence is TGTGCCAGCAGCTTAGCGGCGGGGGGTAGCACAGATACGCAGTATTTT. It translates to CASSLAAGGSTDTQYF.

In its sample, this clonotype was seen many times. V is TRBV6-2 or TRBV6-3 and J is TRBJ2-2, with D possibly matching TRBD2 (6 bases). Germline CDR1 MNHEY, CDR2 SVGEGT. The CDR3 consists of 13 residues. Between the trimmed V and J ends, which lost 5 bases and 8 bases, there was a span of 12 bases. The CDR3 here is CASSAYGTGELFF. CDR3 coding DNA: TGTGCCAGCAGTGCTTACGGGACTGGGGAGCTGTTTTTT.

This clonotype was counted only a few times. The chain has TRBV20-1 and TRBJ2-7, with TRBD2 as a possible D gene (6 bases). V lost 6 bases and J 2 bases, leaving 11 bases between the germline ends. Germline V CDR1 and CDR2: DFQATT, SNEGSKA (reference sequence). The CDR3 is made up of 12 amino acids. The CDR3 sequence is CSARGGTYEQYF. For the CDR3, the DNA is TGCAGTGCCCGCGGAGGGACCTACGAGCAGTACTTC.